The T cell receptor (beta chain) under discussion was sequenced for a study of control samples from healthy donors and cancer patients. TCRdb's table, derived via immunoSEQ multiplex PCR, lists solely in-frame clones and lacks some. The profile shows about 410,000 clones, around nine tenths of them singletons. The clonotype was recovered from a middle-aged man with head and neck cancer. Sequenced material: PBMCs.

The CDR3 here is CAIRGGQGYTEAFF. The DNA for the CDR3 is TGTGCCATCAGGGGGGGACAGGGCTATACTGAAGCTTTCTTT. The genes are TRBV10-3 and TRBJ1-1; 9 positions match TRBD1. The CDR3 covers 14 residues. V trimming: 6 bases; J trimming: 5 bases; junction bases outside the gene matches: 7. The germline CDR1 and CDR2 sequences are ENHRY and SYGVKD.